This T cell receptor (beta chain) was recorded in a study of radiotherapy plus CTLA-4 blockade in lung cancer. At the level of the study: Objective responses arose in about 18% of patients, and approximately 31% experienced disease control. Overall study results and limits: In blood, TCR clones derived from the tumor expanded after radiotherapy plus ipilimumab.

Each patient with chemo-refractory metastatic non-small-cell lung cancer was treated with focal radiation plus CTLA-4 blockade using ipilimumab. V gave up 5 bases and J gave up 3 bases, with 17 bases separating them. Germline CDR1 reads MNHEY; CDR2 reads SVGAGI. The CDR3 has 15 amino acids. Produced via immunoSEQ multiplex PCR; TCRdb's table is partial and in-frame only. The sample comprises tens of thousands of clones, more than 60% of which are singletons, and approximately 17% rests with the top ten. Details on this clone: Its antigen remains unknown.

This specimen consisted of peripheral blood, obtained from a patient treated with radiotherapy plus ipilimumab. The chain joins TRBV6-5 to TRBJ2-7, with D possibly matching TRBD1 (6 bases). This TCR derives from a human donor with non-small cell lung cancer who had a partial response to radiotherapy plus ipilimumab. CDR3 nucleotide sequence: TGTGCCAGCAGTGGGGGCGACACGCAACTCTACGAGCAGTACTTC. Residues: CASSGGDTQLYEQYF.